The table lists the clone carrying this T cell receptor (beta chain) with a count of one. What it binds is not known. The stimulus was lysate of CMV-infected fibroblasts, roughly 10 ug/mL. Responding CD4+ T cells were sorted by upregulation of both CD40 ligand and CD69. This entry is derived from a study of persistence of HIV-infected CD4 T cells. Sequencing used immunoSEQ version 4 in survey mode. The method was immunoSEQ multiplex PCR; TCRdb's version includes in-frame clones alone and lacks a portion of them. The data contain approximately 5,300 clones, roughly 60% of them singletons. From germline, CDR1 is KGHSH and CDR2 LQKENI. The CDR3 runs 16 residues. Unmatched junction bases numbered 4, after V lost 4 bases and J lost 2 bases.

The sample was CD4+ T cells sorted from PBMCs after roughly 18-hour stimulation, taken from a patient who received antiretroviral therapy. This receptor was identified in an adult man with HIV who was CMV-seropositive. The V call is TRBV18, the J call TRBJ2-5; 13 bases match TRBD2. The CDR3 bases are TGTGCCAGCTCACAGGGACTAGCGGGGCGTCAAGAGACCCAGTACTTC. The encoded protein is CASSQGLAGRQETQYF.